A selection of T cell receptor beta chains follows, all from one sample in a study of shared clonotypes between healthy human individuals. Here immunoSEQ multiplex PCR was the method, and the copy in TCRdb shows in-frame clones only, minus some. The data show more than 850,000 clones, about 80% seen once. Sequencing input: memory CD4+ T cells from PBMCs. The receptors come from a young man in good health. Some clones in this sample may be carry-over from other donors' samples. Both conserved end residues are part of each CDR3. D genes are given only for firm matches. Rows give clone size only sometimes, using once, few, many, or a class for an expanded clone.

TRBV11-1	.	TRBD1	TRBJ1-1	16	TGTGCCAGCAGCTTCACGACAGGGAGTATCGGCACTGAAGCTTTCTTT	CASSFTTGSIGTEAFF
TRBV7-9	.	.	TRBJ2-5	14	TGTGCCAGCAGCCCGGGCGAGTACCAAGAGACCCAGTACTTC	CASSPGEYQETQYF
TRBV18	few	.	TRBJ1-1	14	TGTGCCAGCTCACCGGGCAGGGACCACACTGAAGCTTTCTTT	CASSPGRDHTEAFF
TRBV10-3	.	TRBD1	TRBJ1-4	14	TGTGCCACCGCCGCCGACAGGGACGCAGGAAAACTGTTTTTT	CATAADRDAGKLFF
TRBV19	.	TRBD1	TRBJ1-1	13	TGTGCCAGCAGGGACAGACCGAACACTGAAGCTTTCTTT	CASRDRPNTEAFF
TRBV4-2	.	.	TRBJ2-3	16	TGTGCCAGCAGCCAGGTTGGCAGGGGGAGGCCAGATACGCAGTATTTT	CASSQVGRGRPDTQYF
TRBV4-3	many	.	TRBJ1-1	15	TGCGCCAGCAGCCAAGTTCGAGCGACCGGCACTGAAGCTTTCTTT	CASSQVRATGTEAFF
TRBV9	many	TRBD2	TRBJ2-5	12	TGTGCCAGCAGCCCTCGGGAGGGAGTGTGGTACTTC	CASSPREGVWYF
TRBV30	.	TRBD2	TRBJ2-7	15	TGTGCCTGGACACGAACCGGGACGCGGGGGAGCGAGCAGTACTTC	CAWTRTGTRGSEQYF
TRBV7-2	.	TRBD2	TRBJ2-3	16	TGTGCCAGCAGCTCCCCGACTAGCGGCCGCACAGATACGCAGTATTTT	CASSSPTSGRTDTQYF
TRBV18	.	TRBD2	TRBJ2-3	14	TGTGCCAGCTCACCGGGACTAGCGGGAGATACGCAGTATTTT	CASSPGLAGDTQYF
TRBV30	few	.	TRBJ1-1	14	TGTTCGGGACTCAGGGGCGGGGGTAGTACTGAAGCTTTCTTT	CSGLRGGGSTEAFF
TRBV28	.	.	TRBJ2-2	14	TGTGCCAGCAGCTCCCGGCGGAACACCGGGGAGCTGTTTTTT	CASSSRRNTGELFF
TRBV4-1	.	.	TRBJ2-4	16	TGCGCCAGCAGCCTTCCTGGTAGGGGTAAAGGGAACATTCAGTACTTC	CASSLPGRGKGNIQYF
TRBV2	.	.	TRBJ2-5	13	TGTGCCAGCAGTGCGGGGTCGGAGGAGACCCAGTACTTC	CASSAGSEETQYF
TRBV7-2	once	.	TRBJ2-5	12	TGTGCCAGCAGAGGGTGGGGAGAGACCCAGTACTTC	CASRGWGETQYF
TRBV10-1	many	TRBD2	TRBJ2-5	16	TGCGCCAGCAAGCCTAGGACTAGTTTATTCCAAGAGACCCAGTACTTC	CASKPRTSLFQETQYF
TRBV4-2	.	.	TRBJ1-3	13	TGTGCCAGCAGCCAAGAGCATAGCCGGCCGAAGACTTTT	CASSQEHSRPKTF
TRBV5-4	.	TRBD1	TRBJ1-2	15	TGTGCCAGCAGCTTGGTGGCAGGGGGTTTCTATGGCTACACCTTC	CASSLVAGGFYGYTF
TRBV28	.	.	TRBJ2-7	14	TGTGCCAGCAGTGAGACAGGTGATTCGTACGAGCAGTACTTC	CASSETGDSYEQYF
TRBV7-3	.	.	TRBJ2-3	12	TGTGCCAGCAGCCCCACAGTTGGCCCGCAGTATTTT	CASSPTVGPQYF
TRBV18	.	.	TRBJ2-3	16	TGTGCCAGCTCACCACCGTCGAGCGGGTGGGCAGATACGCAGTATTTT	CASSPPSSGWADTQYF
TRBV18	few	.	TRBJ1-2	13	TGTGCCAGCTCACCAGGTCCTCGGGATGGCTACACCTTC	CASSPGPRDGYTF
TRBV25-1	.	.	TRBJ2-1	14	TGTGCCAGCAGTGATCCCCGCGGGTCTAATGAGCAGTTCTTC	CASSDPRGSNEQFF
TRBV6-6	.	TRBD1	TRBJ2-7	16	TGTGCCAGCAGTTACCACCGACAGGGTAGGACCTACGAGCAGTACTTC	CASSYHRQGRTYEQYF
TRBV30	.	.	TRBJ1-1	14	TGTGCCTGGGGTCCCTTCGACAGTGTCGCTGAAGCTTTCTTT	CAWGPFDSVAEAFF
TRBV5-4	.	.	TRBJ2-1	11	TGTGCCAGCGGTACTTACAATGAGCAGTTCTTC	CASGTYNEQFF
TRBV6-1	.	TRBD2	TRBJ2-7	15	TGTGCCAGCAGTGGACTAGCGGGAGCTTCCTACGAGCAGTACTTC	CASSGLAGASYEQYF
TRBV28	.	.	TRBJ2-7	12	TGTGCCAGCGGGACTTCAACCTACGAGCAGTACTTC	CASGTSTYEQYF
TRBV9	.	.	TRBJ1-1	13	TGTGCCACCGCCCCGGACATAAACACTGAAGCTTTCTTT	CATAPDINTEAFF
TRBV30	.	.	TRBJ2-5	14	TGTGCCTGGAGTCGCGGGCAGGGAAGAGAGACCCAGTACTTC	CAWSRGQGRETQYF
TRBV27	.	TRBD2	TRBJ2-7	14	TGTGCCAGCGGACTGAGCGGGAGCGTCTACGAGCAGTACTTC	CASGLSGSVYEQYF
TRBV6-1	many	.	TRBJ2-7	16	TGTGCCAGCAGTGAACCCGGGGGAACAAGCTCCTACGAGCAGTACTTC	CASSEPGGTSSYEQYF
TRBV5-1	.	TRBD1	TRBJ1-1	15	TGCGCCAGCAGCTTGAATGTGGGACAGGGGGCGAGAGCTTTCTTT	CASSLNVGQGARAFF
TRBV18	many	TRBD1	TRBJ1-1	17	TGTGCCAGCTCACCACCGCGTTCAACAGGGGGGGACACTGAAGCTTTCTTT	CASSPPRSTGGDTEAFF
TRBV4-2	.	.	TRBJ2-5	14	TGTGCCAGCAGCCAGTGGGAGGAGGGTGAGACCCAGTACTTC	CASSQWEEGETQYF
TRBV10-1	.	.	TRBJ1-2	14	TGCGCCAGCAGTGAGTCAATCGATGGGGTCGGCTACACCTTC	CASSESIDGVGYTF
TRBV12-5	.	TRBD2	TRBJ2-1	21	TGTGCTAGTGGTTTGGTTCCGGGACTAGCGCACCTCTTTAGCTCCTACAATGAGCAGTTCTTC	CASGLVPGLAHLFSSYNEQFF
TRBV7-2	.	.	TRBJ2-7	13	TGTGCCAGCAGCTTTCGGACTCCCTACGAGCAGTACTTC	CASSFRTPYEQYF
TRBV19	.	.	TRBJ2-1	14	TGTGCCAGTATGACTAGTAGGGGGTACAATGAGCAGTTCTTC	CASMTSRGYNEQFF
TRBV5-4	.	TRBD2	TRBJ2-7	14	TGTGCCAGCAGCTTTGTTAGCGGGGACTACGAGCAGTACTTC	CASSFVSGDYEQYF
TRBV5-1	.	.	TRBJ2-5	13	TGCGCCAGCAGCTTGGGGCAGGGAATAGACCAGTACTTC	CASSLGQGIDQYF
TRBV27	.	TRBD2	TRBJ2-1	15	TGTGCCAGCACCGAGGGACTAGCGGGAGTTCGTGAGCAGTTCTTC	CASTEGLAGVREQFF
TRBV7-9	.	.	TRBJ2-5	14	TGTGCCAGCAGCTTAGGTGCCGAGAAAGAGACCCAGTACTTC	CASSLGAEKETQYF
TRBV28	.	TRBD1	TRBJ1-2	15	TGTGCCAGCAGTTTCTGGGACAGACCTAACTATGGCTACACCTTC	CASSFWDRPNYGYTF
TRBV5-1	.	.	TRBJ2-6	17	TGCGCCAGCAGCCCAGGAACCACAGGGTCTGGGGCCAACGTCCTGACTTTC	CASSPGTTGSGANVLTF
TRBV2	.	.	TRBJ1-2	16	TGTGCCAGCAAGGAGGCAGGGGTCATTAGGGACTATGGCTACACCTTC	CASKEAGVIRDYGYTF
TRBV2	.	.	TRBJ1-2	15	TGTGCCAGCAGTGAAGGAGGGGCTCCCCCCGATGGCTACACCTTC	CASSEGGAPPDGYTF
TRBV6-5	.	.	TRBJ2-3	14	TGTGCCAGCAGTTACTCGATCGTGACAGATACGCAGTATTTT	CASSYSIVTDTQYF
TRBV5-6	.	TRBD1	TRBJ2-2	16	TGTGCCAGCAGCTCCGCCGGGACAGGGGACACCGGGGAGCTGTTTTTT	CASSSAGTGDTGELFF
TRBV2	.	.	TRBJ2-5	13	TGTGCCAGCACCGCCTCCCAGGAGTCGACCCAGTACTTC	CASTASQESTQYF
TRBV6-4	.	.	TRBJ1-2	12	TGTGCCAGCAGTGAATCCGAGTCTGGCTACACCTTC	CASSESESGYTF
TRBV5-4	.	.	TRBJ1-1	14	TGTGCCAGCAGCTTGGGACTAATGAACACTGAAGCTTTCTTT	CASSLGLMNTEAFF
TRBV9	.	.	TRBJ2-7	18	TGTGCCAGCAGCGCCCCAAGGTCTGGAGGGAGTTCGCAGTACGAGCAGTACTTC	CASSAPRSGGSSQYEQYF
TRBV5-1	.	TRBD1	TRBJ1-3	15	TGCGCCAGCGGCTGGGACAGGGTAGATGGAAACACCATATATTTT	CASGWDRVDGNTIYF
TRBV5-1	.	TRBD1	TRBJ2-7	14	TGCGCCAGCAGCTTGGCGGGACAGGCTTACGAGCAGTACTTC	CASSLAGQAYEQYF
TRBV9	.	TRBD1	TRBJ2-7	14	TGTGCCAGCAGCCCTGGGACAGGGGCCTACGAGCAGTACTTC	CASSPGTGAYEQYF